These T cell receptor beta chains were read from a single sample in a study of T cells in Graves' hyperthyroidism and ophthalmopathy. TCRdb independently ran MiXCR on the multiplex PCR reads; one entry per CDR3 protein. The sample lists fewer than 750,000 distinct CDR3 sequences; roughly 15% were seen once. Sequenced input: blood. The source of these receptors is a woman aged 50 to 60 with Graves' ophthalmopathy. The CDR3 runs from the conserved cysteine through the conserved F or W. Fields, in order: clone size, J gene, D gene, V gene, CDR3 DNA, CDR3 protein. The D gene is left open where the match is weak. Clone size is shown for a subset of rows, as once, few, many or a class of expanded clone.

>-|TRBJ1-1|-|TRBV29-1
TGCAGCGTTGAACAGAGAATGGACACTGAAGCTTTCTTT
CSVEQRMDTEAFF
>many|TRBJ2-1|TRBD2|TRBV7-3
TGTGCCAGCAGCTTAACTGTGGGACTAGCTCTTAATGAGCAGTTCTTC
CASSLTVGLALNEQFF
>many|TRBJ1-2|TRBD1|TRBV7-2
TGTGCCAGCAGCCGGGACAGGGCAACGGGCGGCTACACCTTC
CASSRDRATGGYTF
>few|TRBJ1-1|-|TRBV12-5
TGTGCTAGTGGTTTGAATCAGGGTGACACTGAAGCTTTCTTT
CASGLNQGDTEAFF
>-|TRBJ2-7|TRBD2|TRBV12-3/TRBV12-4
TGTGCCAGCAGTTGGCGGGGGGCCGAATACGAGCAGTACTTC
CASSWRGAEYEQYF
>many|TRBJ2-6|-|TRBV3-1
TGTGCCAGCAGCCAAAACCCGTTCGGGGGGGCCAACGTCCTGACTTTC
CASSQNPFGGANVLTF
>many|TRBJ2-6|-|TRBV5-1
TGCGCCAGCAGCTTTCCTTCTAGCCGATCCTCTGGGGCCAACGTCCTGACTTTC
CASSFPSSRSSGANVLTF
>few|TRBJ2-7|TRBD1|TRBV30
TGTGCCTGGAGTACAGGGGGCAACTCCCACGAGCAGTACTTC
CAWSTGGNSHEQYF
>-|TRBJ1-1|TRBD1|TRBV19
TGTGCCAGTAGTATCTACACAGGGGGCGCGAGGAACACTGAAGCTTTCTTT
CASSIYTGGARNTEAFF
>many|TRBJ2-7|-|TRBV11-2
TGTGCCAGCAGCCCCATAGGGTTCGAGCAGTACTTC
CASSPIGFEQYF
>-|TRBJ2-7|TRBD2|TRBV18
TGTGCCAGCTCACCGAGCGGGAGTCAACACGAGCAGTACTTC
CASSPSGSQHEQYF
>many|TRBJ2-1|-|TRBV5-1
TGCGCCAGCAGCTCCCGAGCGCCATTGAATGAGCAGTTCTTC
CASSSRAPLNEQFF
>many|TRBJ2-1|-|TRBV28
TGTGCCAGCAGTTTATGGCCAGGGAATAATGAGCAGTTCTTC
CASSLWPGNNEQFF
>many|TRBJ2-7|TRBD1|TRBV27
TGTGCCAGCAGAAGACAGGGGACGGACTACGAGCAGTACTTC
CASRRQGTDYEQYF
>many|TRBJ1-1|TRBD1|TRBV20-1
TGCAGTGCGTTAATCGGACAGGCGAACACTGAAGCTTTCTTT
CSALIGQANTEAFF
>many|TRBJ2-1|TRBD2|TRBV11-2
TGTGCCAGCAGCTGGGCGGGAGGGTACAATGAGCAGTTCTTC
CASSWAGGYNEQFF
>many|TRBJ2-1|-|TRBV28
TGTGCCAGCAGCCGGTTCGCGGGCGAGGATAATGAGCAGTTCTTC
CASSRFAGEDNEQFF
>many|TRBJ2-1|-|TRBV6-2/TRBV6-3
TGTGCCAGCAGTCCCGGAGAAGGAGAACCAGACAATGAGCAGTTCTTC
CASSPGEGEPDNEQFF
>few|TRBJ1-1|-|TRBV19
TGTGCCAGTACCACTGGAGGCAGTTTGAACACTGAAGCTTTCTTT
CASTTGGSLNTEAFF
>many|TRBJ2-2|-|TRBV11-2
TGTGCCAGCAGCTTAGACCCTCGGGCGAGAACGGACGGGGAGCTGTTTTTT
CASSLDPRARTDGELFF
>-|TRBJ2-3|-|TRBV27
TGTGCCAGCAGTTCTCACAGGACCACAGATACGCAGTATTTT
CASSSHRTTDTQYF
>many|TRBJ2-7|TRBD1|TRBV2
TGTGCCAGCAGCCCCGGGACAGGGCTGGACGAGCAGTACTTC
CASSPGTGLDEQYF
>few|TRBJ2-1|TRBD2|TRBV25-1
TGTGCCAGCAGTGATCCCGCGGCTAGCGGCTCCTACAATGAGCAGTTCTTC
CASSDPAASGSYNEQFF